The rows below give T cell receptor beta chains drawn from one sample of a study of patients and donors after allogeneic stem cell transplantation. TCRdb ran MiXCR on the RT-PCR reads and lists one entry per CDR3 protein. The table shows more than 850,000 distinct CDR3 sequences, with approximately 19% occurring only once. Sample: blood, either unsorted or a sorted T cell fraction (not recorded which). These receptors all come from a human donor who was either an allogeneic HSCT recipient or a stem cell or donor lymphocyte infusion donor (not recorded which). It is not recorded whose cells these are; they may come from a transplant donor. Each CDR3 is given with its conserved first and last residue. D genes are given only for firm matches. Clone size is not always given. Where it is, it says once, few, many or a class for expanded clones.

>TRBJ2-2|.|TRBV10-3|.
CAITGGRGTQSGELFF
TGTGCCATCACCGGGGGACGGGGAACCCAGTCCGGGGAGCTGTTTTTT
>TRBJ2-7|few|TRBV5-1|.
CASSHLWGSYEQYF
TGCGCCAGCAGCCACCTCTGGGGCTCCTACGAGCAGTACTTC
>TRBJ1-1|few|TRBV10-3|TRBD1
CAISDRGRGRDTEAFF
TGTGCCATCAGTGATAGAGGCAGGGGGCGAGACACTGAAGCTTTCTTT
>TRBJ2-1|.|TRBV4-1|.
CASSQAGLNNEQFF
TGCGCCAGCAGCCAGGCAGGCCTCAACAATGAGCAGTTCTTC
>TRBJ1-2|few|TRBV20-1|TRBD1
CSALFGDSYGYTF
TGCAGTGCCCTGTTTGGGGACAGCTATGGCTACACCTTC
>TRBJ2-3|.|TRBV4-1|.
CASSLRRPATDTQYF
TGCGCCAGCAGCCTCCGCCGGCCGGCCACAGATACGCAGTATTTT
>TRBJ1-1|.|TRBV29-1|.
CSVDRQGEAFF
TGCAGCGTCGACAGACAAGGTGAAGCTTTCTTT
>TRBJ2-6|few|TRBV6-5|.
CASSFVQAGANVLTF
TGTGCCAGCAGTTTCGTCCAGGCTGGGGCCAACGTCCTGACTTTC
>TRBJ1-6|many|TRBV12-3/TRBV12-4|TRBD1
CASSGTGKHSPLHF
TGTGCCAGCAGCGGGACAGGGAAGCATTCACCCCTCCACTTT
>TRBJ2-1|few|TRBV11-2|TRBD1
CASSYGLGTGIYNEQFF
TGTGCCAGCAGCTACGGCCTCGGGACAGGTATCTACAATGAGCAGTTCTTC
>TRBJ1-4|many|TRBV12-3/TRBV12-4|TRBD1
CASSFDRDIEKLFF
TGTGCCAGCAGCTTCGACAGGGATATCGAAAAACTGTTTTTT
>TRBJ2-3|.|TRBV11-2|.
CASSSQGFGFTDTQYF
TGTGCCAGCAGCTCTCAAGGGTTTGGATTCACAGATACGCAGTATTTT
>TRBJ2-2|.|TRBV29-1|.
CSVESGLNTGELFF
TGCAGCGTTGAATCAGGGTTGAACACCGGGGAGCTGTTTTTT
>TRBJ2-7|few|TRBV6-5|.
CASSFRPESYEQYF
TGTGCCAGCAGTTTTCGTCCGGAGAGCTACGAGCAGTACTTC
>TRBJ1-1|few|TRBV11-1|TRBD1
CASSLRAWGQMNTEAFF
TGTGCCAGCAGCTTACGCGCATGGGGACAGATGAACACTGAAGCTTTCTTT
>TRBJ2-2|.|TRBV20-1|.
CSARDDTGFPGELFF
TGCAGTGCTAGAGATGACACAGGTTTTCCCGGGGAGCTGTTTTTT
>TRBJ1-6|.|TRBV4-3|.
CASSQGQLNNSPLHF
TGCGCCAGCAGCCAAGGACAGCTAAATAATTCACCCCTCCACTTT
>TRBJ2-1|.|TRBV5-1|TRBD2
CASSPGLAGIGEQFF
TGCGCCAGCAGCCCCGGACTAGCGGGAATAGGAGAGCAGTTCTTC
>TRBJ1-6|.|TRBV7-2|TRBD1
CASSTGQGAFSPLHF
TGTGCCAGCAGCACGGGACAGGGGGCGTTCTCACCCCTCCACTTT
>TRBJ2-5|few|TRBV6-2/TRBV6-3|TRBD2
CASWTSGGPKETQYF
TGTGCCAGCTGGACTAGCGGGGGGCCGAAGGAGACCCAGTACTTC
>TRBJ1-1|.|TRBV5-1|TRBD1
CASRINRGSNTEAFF
TGCGCCAGCAGAATTAACAGGGGGTCGAACACTGAAGCTTTCTTT
>TRBJ2-2|many|TRBV12-3/TRBV12-4|TRBD1
CASRRGYRDSSYTGELFF
TGTGCCAGCAGGCGCGGGTACCGGGACAGCAGTTACACCGGGGAGCTGTTTTTT
>TRBJ2-7|.|TRBV24-1|.
CATSGGYGYEQYF
TGTGCCACCAGTGGTGGATATGGCTACGAGCAGTACTTC
>TRBJ2-1|.|TRBV18|TRBD1
CASSHRGGQGYNEQFF
TGTGCCAGCTCTCACCGCGGGGGACAGGGCTACAATGAGCAGTTCTTC
>TRBJ2-1|.|TRBV20-1|TRBD2
CSARDPGASGVINEQFF
TGCAGTGCTAGAGATCCGGGGGCTAGCGGGGTTATCAATGAGCAGTTCTTC
>TRBJ2-3|few|TRBV9|.
CASSVSVLTTQYF
TGTGCCAGCAGCGTATCTGTCCTTACTACGCAGTATTTT
>TRBJ2-2|.|TRBV29-1|TRBD2
CGIQDGRGTGELFF
TGCGGTATACAGGATGGGAGGGGCACCGGGGAGCTGTTTTTT
>TRBJ2-3|.|TRBV18|TRBD1
CASSTYRGPGDTQYF
TGTGCCAGCTCAACCTACAGGGGGCCGGGAGATACGCAGTATTTT
>TRBJ2-5|.|TRBV11-3|.
CASSPTHGETQYF
TGTGCCAGCAGCCCGACTCATGGAGAGACCCAGTACTTC
>TRBJ1-2|many|TRBV29-1|TRBD1
CSVESRTGRGDGYTF
TGCAGCGTTGAGTCCCGAACGGGCAGGGGGGATGGCTACACCTTC
>TRBJ2-3|.|TRBV2|TRBD2
CATTLRSGGGDTQYF
TGTGCCACTACACTACGAAGCGGGGGGGGTGATACGCAGTATTTT
>TRBJ2-3|few|TRBV7-9|.
CASSLGTWNTQYF
TGTGCCAGCAGCTTAGGGACCTGGAATACGCAGTATTTT
>TRBJ2-1|few|TRBV7-2|.
CASSPLKFF
TGTGCCAGCAGCCCCCTAAAGTTCTTC
>TRBJ1-2|few|TRBV28|.
CASSHPQVHGYTF
TGTGCCAGCAGCCACCCCCAGGTACATGGCTACACCTTC
>TRBJ2-1|few|TRBV15|TRBD2
CATSRDGTSGRNEQFF
TGTGCCACCAGCAGAGATGGGACTAGCGGGAGGAATGAGCAGTTCTTC
>TRBJ2-7|.|TRBV6-5|.
CASSYSIGIKNGDEQYF
TGTGCCAGCAGTTACTCGATCGGGATTAAAAATGGGGACGAGCAGTACTTC
>TRBJ1-5|.|TRBV2|.
CASERQANFPQHF
TGTGCCAGCGAGAGACAGGCTAATTTTCCCCAGCATTTT
>TRBJ1-2|.|TRBV20-1|TRBD1
CSARDLTGDNYGYTF
TGCAGTGCTAGAGATCTGACAGGGGACAACTATGGCTACACCTTC
>TRBJ2-3|.|TRBV20-1|TRBD2
CSAPTFGSGGADTQYF
TGCAGTGCTCCCACTTTTGGGAGCGGGGGAGCGGATACGCAGTATTTT